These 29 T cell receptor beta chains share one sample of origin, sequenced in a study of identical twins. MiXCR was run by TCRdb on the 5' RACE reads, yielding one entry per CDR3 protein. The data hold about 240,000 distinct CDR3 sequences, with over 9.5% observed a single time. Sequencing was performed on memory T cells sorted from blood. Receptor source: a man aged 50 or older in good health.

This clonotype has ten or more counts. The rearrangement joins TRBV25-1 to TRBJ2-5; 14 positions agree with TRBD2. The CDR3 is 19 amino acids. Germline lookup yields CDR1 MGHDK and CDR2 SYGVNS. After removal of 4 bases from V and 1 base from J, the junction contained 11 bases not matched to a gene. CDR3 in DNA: TGTGCCAGCAGTGGGTCGGTTCGACTAGCGGGGGGGTCCCAAGAGACCCAGTACTTC. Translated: CASSGSVRLAGGSQETQYF.

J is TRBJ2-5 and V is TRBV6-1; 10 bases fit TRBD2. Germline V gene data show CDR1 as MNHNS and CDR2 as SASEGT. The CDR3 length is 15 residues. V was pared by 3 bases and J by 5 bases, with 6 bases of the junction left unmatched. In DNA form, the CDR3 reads TGTGCCAGCAGTGAGGCTAGCGGGGGTAGGGAGACCCAGTACTTC. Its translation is CASSEASGGRETQYF.

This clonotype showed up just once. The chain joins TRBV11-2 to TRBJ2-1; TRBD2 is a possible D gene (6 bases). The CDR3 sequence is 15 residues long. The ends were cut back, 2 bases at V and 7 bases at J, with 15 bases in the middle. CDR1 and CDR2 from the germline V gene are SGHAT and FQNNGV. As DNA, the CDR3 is TGTGCCAGCAGCTTAACCCCGGGACTTGATAATGAGCAGTTCTTC. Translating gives CASSLTPGLDNEQFF.

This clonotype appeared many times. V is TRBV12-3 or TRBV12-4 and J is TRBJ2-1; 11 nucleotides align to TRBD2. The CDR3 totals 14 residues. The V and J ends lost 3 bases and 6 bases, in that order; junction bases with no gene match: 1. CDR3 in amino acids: CASSFSGRANEQFF. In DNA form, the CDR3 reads TGTGCCAGCAGTTTTAGCGGGAGGGCCAATGAGCAGTTCTTC.

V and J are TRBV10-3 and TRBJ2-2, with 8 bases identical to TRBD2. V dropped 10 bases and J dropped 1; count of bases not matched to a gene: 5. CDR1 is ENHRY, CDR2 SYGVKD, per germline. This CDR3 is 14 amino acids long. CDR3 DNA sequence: TGTGCCACACAACTAGCGGAGAACACCGGGGAGCTGTTTTTT. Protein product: CATQLAENTGELFF.

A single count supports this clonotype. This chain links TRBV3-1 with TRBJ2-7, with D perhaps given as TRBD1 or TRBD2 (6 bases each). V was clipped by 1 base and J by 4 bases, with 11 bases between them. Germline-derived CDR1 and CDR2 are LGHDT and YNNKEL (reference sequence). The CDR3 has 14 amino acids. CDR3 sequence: CASSQVGAGYEQYF. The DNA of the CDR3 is TGTGCCAGCAGCCAAGTGGGGGCGGGATACGAGCAGTACTTC.

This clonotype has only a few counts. CDR3 nucleotides: TGTGCCAGCAGCCGGACAGGGTACGGCGAGCAGTACTTC. It yields the protein CASSRTGYGEQYF. The chain links TRBV6-2 or TRBV6-3 to TRBJ2-7; 8 bases map to TRBD1. This CDR3 comprises 13 residues. V trimming: 6 bases; J trimming: 6 bases; junction bases outside the gene matches: 7. Per the germline V gene, CDR1 is MNHEY and CDR2 is SVGEGT.

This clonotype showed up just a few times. The CDR3 loop reads CASSLNLGDTEAFF. In nucleotides, the CDR3 is TGTGCCAGCAGCTTGAATTTAGGGGACACTGAAGCTTTCTTT. The chain recombines TRBV7-9 with TRBJ1-1, with D possibly being TRBD1 (5 bases). V lost 3 bases, J lost 3 bases, and 11 bases lay in between. CDR1 and CDR2 (germline): SEHNR, FQNEAQ (reference sequence). There are 14 residues in the CDR3.

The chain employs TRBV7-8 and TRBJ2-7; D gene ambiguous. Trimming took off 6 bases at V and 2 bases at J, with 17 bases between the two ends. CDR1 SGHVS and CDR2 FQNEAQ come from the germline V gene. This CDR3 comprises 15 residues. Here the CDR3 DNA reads TGTGCCAGCAGAATATCCCCGACCGAACCCTACGAGCAGTACTTC. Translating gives CASRISPTEPYEQYF.

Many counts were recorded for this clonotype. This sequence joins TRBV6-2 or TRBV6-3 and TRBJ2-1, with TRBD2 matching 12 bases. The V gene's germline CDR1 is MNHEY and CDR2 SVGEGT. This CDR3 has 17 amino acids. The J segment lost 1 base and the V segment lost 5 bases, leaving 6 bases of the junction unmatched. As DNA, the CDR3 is TGTGCCAGCAGTAACCGACTAGCGGGAGTGTCCTACAATGAGCAGTTCTTC. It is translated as CASSNRLAGVSYNEQFF.

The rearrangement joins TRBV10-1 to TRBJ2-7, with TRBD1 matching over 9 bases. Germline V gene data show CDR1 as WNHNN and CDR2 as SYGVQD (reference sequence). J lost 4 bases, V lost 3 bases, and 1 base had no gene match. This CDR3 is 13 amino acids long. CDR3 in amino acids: CASSEQGAYEQYF. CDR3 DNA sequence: TGCGCCAGCAGTGAACAGGGGGCTTACGAGCAGTACTTC.

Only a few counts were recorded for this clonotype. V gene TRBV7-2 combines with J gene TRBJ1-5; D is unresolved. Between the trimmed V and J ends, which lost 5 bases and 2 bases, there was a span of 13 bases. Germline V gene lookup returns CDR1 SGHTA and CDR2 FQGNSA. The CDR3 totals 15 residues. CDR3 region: CASSLVMAGNQPQHF. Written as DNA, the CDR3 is TGTGCCAGCAGCCTAGTTATGGCGGGCAATCAGCCCCAGCATTTT.

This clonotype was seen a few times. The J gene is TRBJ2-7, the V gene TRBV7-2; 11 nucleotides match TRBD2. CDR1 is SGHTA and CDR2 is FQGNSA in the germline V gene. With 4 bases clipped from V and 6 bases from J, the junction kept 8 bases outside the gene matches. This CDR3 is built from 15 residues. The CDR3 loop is CASSSLTSGVGEQYF. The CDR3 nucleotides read TGTGCCAGCAGCTCGTTGACTAGCGGGGTCGGCGAGCAGTACTTC. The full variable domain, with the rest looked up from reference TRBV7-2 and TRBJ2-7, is GAGVSQSPSNKVTEKGKDVELRCDPISGHTALYWYRQSLGQGLEFLIYFQGNSAPDKSGLPSDRFSAERTGGSVSTLTIQRTQQEDSAVYLCASSSLTSGVGEQYFGPGTRLTVT.

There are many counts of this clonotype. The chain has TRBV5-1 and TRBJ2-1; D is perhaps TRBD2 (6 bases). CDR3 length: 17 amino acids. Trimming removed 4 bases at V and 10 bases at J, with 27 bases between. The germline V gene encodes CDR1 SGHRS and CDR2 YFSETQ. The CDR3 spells CASSPQGLTYIRDEQFF. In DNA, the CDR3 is TGCGCCAGCAGCCCGCAGGGACTGACTTATATCCGGGACGAGCAGTTCTTC.

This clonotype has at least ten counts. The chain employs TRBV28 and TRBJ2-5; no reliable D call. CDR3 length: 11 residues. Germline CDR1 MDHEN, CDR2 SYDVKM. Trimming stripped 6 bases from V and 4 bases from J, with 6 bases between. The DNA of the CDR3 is TGTGCCAGCAGGTCCTTAGAGACCCAGTACTTC. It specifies CASRSLETQYF.

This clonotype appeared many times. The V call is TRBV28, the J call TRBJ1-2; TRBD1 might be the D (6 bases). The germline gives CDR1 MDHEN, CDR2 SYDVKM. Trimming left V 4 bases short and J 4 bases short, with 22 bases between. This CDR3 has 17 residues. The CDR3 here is CASSSGGHPLRGYGYTF. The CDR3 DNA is TGTGCCAGCAGTTCTGGGGGGCATCCACTGAGGGGCTATGGCTACACCTTC.

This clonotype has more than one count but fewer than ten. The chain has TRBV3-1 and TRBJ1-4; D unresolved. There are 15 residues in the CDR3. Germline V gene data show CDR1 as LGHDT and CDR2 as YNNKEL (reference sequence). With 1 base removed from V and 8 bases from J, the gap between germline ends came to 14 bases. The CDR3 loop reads CASSQVIGRGEKLFF. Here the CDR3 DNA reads TGTGCCAGCAGCCAAGTTATAGGCCGTGGGGAAAAACTGTTTTTT. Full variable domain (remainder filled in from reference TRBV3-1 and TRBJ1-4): DTAVSQTPKYLVTQMGNDKSIKCEQNLGHDTMYWYKQDSKKFLKIMFSYNNKELIINETVPNRFSPKSPDKAHLNLHINSLELGDSAVYFCASSQVIGRGEKLFFGSGTQLSVL.

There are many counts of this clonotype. The CDR3 sequence: CSASPYVGLPTDTQYF. The CDR3 DNA reads TGCAGTGCTAGCCCTTACGTCGGGCTCCCCACAGATACGCAGTATTTT. V is TRBV20-1 and J is TRBJ2-3; no clear D. V was trimmed by 3 bases and J by 2 bases, leaving 18 bases between them. Germline CDR1 is DFQATT and CDR2 is SNEGSKA (reference sequence). This CDR3 spans 16 amino acids.

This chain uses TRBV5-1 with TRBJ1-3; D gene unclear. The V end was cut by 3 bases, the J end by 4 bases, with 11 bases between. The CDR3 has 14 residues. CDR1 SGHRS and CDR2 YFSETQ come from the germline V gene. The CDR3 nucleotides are TGCGCCAGCAGCTCGGACCCTACCGGAAACACCATATATTTT. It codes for CASSSDPTGNTIYF.

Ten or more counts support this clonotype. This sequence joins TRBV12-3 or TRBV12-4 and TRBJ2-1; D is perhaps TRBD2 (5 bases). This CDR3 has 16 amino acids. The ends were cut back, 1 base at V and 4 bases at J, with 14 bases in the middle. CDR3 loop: CASSLVRRTSYNEQFF. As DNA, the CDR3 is TGTGCCAGCAGTTTAGTAAGAAGGACTTCGTACAATGAGCAGTTCTTC.

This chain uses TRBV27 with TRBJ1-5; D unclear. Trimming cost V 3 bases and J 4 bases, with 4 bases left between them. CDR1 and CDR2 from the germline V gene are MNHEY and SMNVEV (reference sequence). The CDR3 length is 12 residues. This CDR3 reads CASSFRNQPQHF. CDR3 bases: TGTGCCAGCAGTTTCAGGAATCAGCCCCAGCATTTT.

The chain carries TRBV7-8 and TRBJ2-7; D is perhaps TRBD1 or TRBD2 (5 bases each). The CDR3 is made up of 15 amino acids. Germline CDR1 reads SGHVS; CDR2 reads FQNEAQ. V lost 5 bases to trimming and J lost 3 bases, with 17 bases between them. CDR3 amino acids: CASSIPGPAGYEQYF. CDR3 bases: TGTGCCAGCAGCATACCGGGACCAGCAGGCTACGAGCAGTACTTC.

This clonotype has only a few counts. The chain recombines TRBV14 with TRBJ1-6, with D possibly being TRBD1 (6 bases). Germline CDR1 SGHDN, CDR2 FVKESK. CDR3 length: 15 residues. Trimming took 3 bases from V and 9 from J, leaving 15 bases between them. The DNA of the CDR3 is TGTGCCAGCAGCCAGGTCAGGGGCCCTCGTTCACCCCTCCACTTT. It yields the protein CASSQVRGPRSPLHF.

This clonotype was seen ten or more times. This CDR3 reads CASRQGSGNEQFF. The CDR3 bases are TGTGCCAGCAGACAGGGGTCAGGCAATGAGCAGTTCTTC. The J gene is TRBJ2-1, the V gene TRBV12-3 or TRBV12-4, with TRBD1 identical over 7 bases. The CDR3 is made up of 13 amino acids. J gave up 6 bases and V 6 bases, and 5 bases lay outside the gene matches.

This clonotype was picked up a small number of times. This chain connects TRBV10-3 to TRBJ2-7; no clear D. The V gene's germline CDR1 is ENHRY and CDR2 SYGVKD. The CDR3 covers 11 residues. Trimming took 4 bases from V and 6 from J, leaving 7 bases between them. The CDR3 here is CAISGGVEQYF. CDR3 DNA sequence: TGTGCCATCAGTGGGGGTGTCGAGCAGTACTTC.

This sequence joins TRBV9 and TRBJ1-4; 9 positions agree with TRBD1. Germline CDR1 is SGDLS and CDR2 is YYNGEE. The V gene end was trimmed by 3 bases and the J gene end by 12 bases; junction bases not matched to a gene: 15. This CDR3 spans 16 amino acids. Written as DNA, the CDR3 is TGTGCCAGCAGCGGCGCCTTGACAGGGGGGCCGGGGGAACTGTTTTTT. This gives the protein CASSGALTGGPGELFF.

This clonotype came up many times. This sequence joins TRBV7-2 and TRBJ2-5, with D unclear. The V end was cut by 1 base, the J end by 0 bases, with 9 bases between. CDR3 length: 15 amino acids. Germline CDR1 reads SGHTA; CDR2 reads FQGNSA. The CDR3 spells CASSLGAVYQETQYF. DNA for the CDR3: TGTGCCAGCAGCTTAGGGGCCGTGTACCAAGAGACCCAGTACTTC.

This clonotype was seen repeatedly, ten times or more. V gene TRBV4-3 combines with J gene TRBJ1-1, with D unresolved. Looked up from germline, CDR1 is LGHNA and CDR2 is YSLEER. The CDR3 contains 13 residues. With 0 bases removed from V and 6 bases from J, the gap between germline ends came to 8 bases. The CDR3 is CASSQDGSSEAFF. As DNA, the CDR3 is TGCGCCAGCAGCCAAGACGGATCATCTGAAGCTTTCTTT.

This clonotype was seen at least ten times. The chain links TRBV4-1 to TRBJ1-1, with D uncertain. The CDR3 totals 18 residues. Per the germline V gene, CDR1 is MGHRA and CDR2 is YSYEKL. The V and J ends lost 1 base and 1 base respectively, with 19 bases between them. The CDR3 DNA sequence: TGCGCCAGCAGCCAAGTCCAGTCTGCAGGACTCTCGAACACTGAAGCTTTCTTT. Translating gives CASSQVQSAGLSNTEAFF.